One and the same sample provided the 25 T cell receptor beta chains below, sequenced in a study of beta chain features in type 1 diabetes. The antigens these receptors bind are not known. Points from the study as a whole: TCRB CDR3s from Type 1 diabetes patients were moderately but significantly shorter in all four CD4+ subsets.

The entirety of the isolated RNA underwent reverse transcription, so expressed TCRB transcripts were sequenced. The repertoire was sequenced with immunoSEQ multiplex PCR; TCRdb's copy has only in-frame clones and lacks some. The sample yields roughly 38,000 clones, approximately 61% seen once. Sequenced: Tregs from blood. These receptors were obtained from a man under 40 with type 1 diabetes. Some clones in this sample may be carry-over from other donors' samples.

The rearrangement uses TRBV18 and TRBJ2-7, with 8 bases aligning to TRBD2. Germline-derived CDR1 and CDR2 are KGHSH and LQKENI. V gave up 4 bases and J gave up 6 bases; unmatched junction bases: 11. The CDR3 is made up of 15 amino acids. CDR3 loop: CASSLSGGTMAEQYF. The CDR3 DNA is TGTGCCAGCTCACTGTCGGGAGGGACGATGGCCGAGCAGTACTTC. Drawing the rest from reference TRBV18 and TRBJ2-7, the complete variable domain is NAGVMQNPRHLVRRRGQEARLRCSPMKGHSHVYWYRQLPEEGLKFMVYLQKENIIDESGMPKERFSAEFPKEGPSILRIQQVVRGDSAAYFCASSLSGGTMAEQYFGPGTRLTVT.

The V gene is TRBV28, the J gene TRBJ1-5; no firm D call. The CDR3 is 12 residues long. The germline gives CDR1 MDHEN, CDR2 SYDVKM. Trimming left V 4 bases short and J 6 bases short, with 7 bases between. The CDR3 coding sequence is TGTGCCAGCAGTTCCCAGGTTCAGCCCCAGCATTTT. Encoded protein: CASSSQVQPQHF.

The chain has TRBV10-3 and TRBJ2-5; the D gene is possibly TRBD1 (5 bases). The CDR3 contains 12 residues. Trimming removed 6 bases at V and 3 bases at J, with 8 bases between. The germline gives CDR1 ENHRY, CDR2 SYGVKD. The CDR3 nucleotides are TGTGCCATCAGGGACAACAAAGAGACCCAGTACTTC. Translation gives CAIRDNKETQYF.

V usage is TRBV28 and J usage is TRBJ2-7; 7 nucleotides match TRBD2. The CDR3 loop spans 18 amino acids. The V gene's germline CDR1 is MDHEN and CDR2 SYDVKM. V lost 2 bases, J lost 2 bases, and 15 bases stayed unmatched. The CDR3 nucleotides are TGTGCCAGCAGTTTAGCCGCGGGAGATATCGGGGGGACCTACGAGCAGTACTTC. Translating it yields CASSLAAGDIGGTYEQYF.

J is TRBJ2-7 and V is TRBV5-4, with 9 bases identical to TRBD1. The CDR3 sequence is 15 residues long. Unmatched junction bases numbered 10, after V lost 5 bases and J lost 4 bases. The germline CDR1 and CDR2 sequences are SGHNT and YYREEE (reference sequence). The CDR3 region has the DNA TGTGCCAGCAGTCAGCCGGGACAGGGCTGGTACGAGCAGTACTTC. Translating it yields CASSQPGQGWYEQYF. Looking up the rest from reference TRBV5-4 and TRBJ2-7 gives the full variable domain: ETGVTQSPTHLIKTRGQQVTLRCSSQSGHNTVSWYQQALGQGPQFIFQYYREEENGRGNFPPRFSGLQFPNYSSELNVNALELDDSALYLCASSQPGQGWYEQYFGPGTRLTVT.

The chain carries TRBV29-1 and TRBJ2-7, with TRBD1 identical over 8 bases. The trim removed 4 bases at V and 7 bases at J, leaving 3 bases unmatched. The germline V gene encodes CDR1 SQVTM and CDR2 ANQGSEA. The CDR3 loop spans 11 amino acids. In DNA form, the CDR3 reads TGCAGCGTTGGGACAGGGCGGGAGCAGTACTTC. This gives the protein CSVGTGREQYF.

This clone was seen just once. This chain uses TRBV27 with TRBJ1-6; D not certain. The CDR3 has 14 residues. CDR1 and CDR2 (germline): MNHEY, SMNVEV (reference sequence). Trimming left V 3 bases short and J 10 bases short, with 13 bases between. CDR3 in amino acids: CASSFQAFGSPLHF. In DNA, the CDR3 is TGTGCCAGCAGTTTTCAGGCCTTTGGGTCACCCCTCCACTTT.

This clone has more than one count but fewer than ten. The chain is built from TRBV5-1 and TRBJ2-3; D is possibly TRBD2 (5 bases). Per the germline V gene, CDR1 is SGHRS and CDR2 is YFSETQ. The CDR3 sequence is 19 residues long. Trimming stripped 4 bases from V and 4 bases from J, with 28 bases between. The CDR3 region is CASSPGVRSELLISDTQYF. CDR3 DNA: TGCGCCAGCAGCCCCGGGGTGCGGTCCGAACTGCTTATCTCAGATACGCAGTATTTT. Drawing the rest from reference TRBV5-1 and TRBJ2-3, the complete variable domain is KAGVTQTPRYLIKTRGQQVTLSCSPISGHRSVSWYQQTPGQGLQFLFEYFSETQRNKGNFPGRFSGRQFSNSRSEMNVSTLELGDSALYLCASSPGVRSELLISDTQYFGPGTRLTVL.

The J gene is TRBJ2-3, the V gene TRBV10-3; 10 bases agree with TRBD2. Germline CDR1 and CDR2: ENHRY and SYGVKD. V was clipped by 6 bases and J by 4 bases; unmatched bases: 1. The CDR3 loop spans 13 amino acids. The CDR3 is CAISTSGADTQYF. CDR3 in DNA: TGTGCCATCAGCACTAGCGGGGCAGATACGCAGTATTTT.

This chain links TRBV29-1 with TRBJ1-5; D is possibly TRBD1 (5 bases). V lost 0 bases, J lost 7 bases, and 16 bases lay in between. CDR3 length equals 15 residues. Germline lookup yields CDR1 SQVTM and CDR2 ANQGSEA. CDR3 bases: TGCAGCGTTGAAGATTGCAGGGTAGGCGACCAGCCCCAGCATTTT. Encoded protein: CSVEDCRVGDQPQHF.

The gene calls are TRBV10-3 and TRBJ2-7; D may be TRBD2 (6 bases). The V end lost 3 bases, the J end lost 9 bases, and 15 bases lay between the germline ends. From germline, CDR1 is ENHRY and CDR2 SYGVKD. The CDR3 has 13 residues. This CDR3 reads CAISDSGRKGQYF. Here the CDR3 DNA reads TGTGCCATCAGTGACTCAGGGAGGAAGGGGCAGTACTTC.

The V and J genes are TRBV18 and TRBJ2-5; D ambiguous. V was trimmed by 6 bases and J by 5 bases, leaving 13 bases between them. Germline CDR1 KGHSH, CDR2 LQKENI. This CDR3 has 13 residues. The CDR3, as DNA: TGTGCCAGCTCCTCCGTCGCGGCCGAGACCCAGTACTTC. As protein: CASSSVAAETQYF. The complete variable domain, with remaining parts taken from reference TRBV18 and TRBJ2-5, reads NAGVMQNPRHLVRRRGQEARLRCSPMKGHSHVYWYRQLPEEGLKFMVYLQKENIIDESGMPKERFSAEFPKEGPSILRIQQVVRGDSAAYFCASSSVAAETQYFGPGTRLLVL.

The rearrangement joins TRBV7-2 to TRBJ2-1, with 9 bases lining up with TRBD2. There are 15 residues in the CDR3. The V and J ends lost 3 bases and 10 bases, in that order; junction bases with no gene match: 10. CDR1 is SGHTA and CDR2 is FQGNSA in the germline V gene. In DNA form, the CDR3 reads TGTGCCAGCAGCTTGCTAGCGGGGTCGCGTGGGGAGCAGTTCTTC. This encodes CASSLLAGSRGEQFF.

This clone was counted a single time. The rearrangement joins TRBV5-1 to TRBJ2-4; D gene uncertain. Germline values: CDR1 SGHRS, CDR2 YFSETQ. The CDR3 totals 12 residues. V was clipped by 0 bases and J by 7 bases, with 5 bases between them. The CDR3 region has the DNA TGCGCCAGCAGCTTGGACCGGAACATTCAGTACTTC. Translation gives CASSLDRNIQYF.

The chain uses TRBV9 and TRBJ2-1; 12 bases fit TRBD2. The CDR3 has 15 residues. Trimming cost V 4 bases and J 5 bases; bases outside gene matches: 4. The germline CDR1 and CDR2 sequences are SGDLS and YYNGEE. CDR3 protein: CASSSRLAGDNEQFF. The CDR3 coding sequence is TGTGCCAGCAGCTCTCGACTAGCGGGGGACAATGAGCAGTTCTTC.

V gene TRBV28 combines with J gene TRBJ1-2, with D possibly being TRBD1 (6 bases). V lost 1 base, J lost 8 bases, and 14 bases lay in between. Looked up from germline, CDR1 is MDHEN and CDR2 is SYDVKM. The CDR3 is made up of 14 amino acids. CDR3 residues: CASSLSQGQVGYTF. CDR3 coding DNA: TGTGCCAGCAGTTTATCCCAGGGACAAGTGGGCTACACCTTC.

DNA of the CDR3: TGTGCCAGCAGTCTACAGGGATTGGGTGCGCCCCAGCATTTT. It is translated as CASSLQGLGAPQHF. V and J are TRBV6-1 and TRBJ1-5, with D perhaps matching TRBD1 (6 bases). Germline CDR1 is MNHNS and CDR2 is SASEGT. The CDR3 runs to 14 residues. The V end lost 5 bases, the J end lost 9 bases, and 17 bases lay between the germline ends.

The chain uses TRBV30 and TRBJ2-6; perhaps TRBD2 as D (5 bases). The germline V gene has CDR1 GTSNPN and CDR2 SVGIG (reference sequence). The CDR3 contains 13 residues. The germline V and J ends were trimmed by 3 bases and 4 bases, with 7 bases remaining between them. CDR3 sequence (DNA): TGTGCCTGGAGCTCGGGAGGGGCCAACGTCCTGACTTTC. It encodes CAWSSGGANVLTF.

This chain links TRBV5-1 with TRBJ2-3, with TRBD1 matching over 7 bases. Germline V lookup: CDR1 SGHRS, CDR2 YFSETQ. Unmatched junction bases numbered 5, after V lost 1 base and J lost 0 bases. The CDR3 contains 16 residues. CDR3 sequence: CASSLRGPDSTDTQYF. The CDR3 nucleotides read TGCGCCAGCAGCTTGAGGGGGCCCGACAGCACAGATACGCAGTATTTT.

As to this clone: The germline gene is not matched at one end of the junction; a read error may be the cause. The chain is built from TRBV14 and TRBJ1-4, with 10 positions matching TRBD1. From germline, CDR1 is SGHDN and CDR2 FVKESK. This CDR3 comprises 16 residues. The CDR3 sequence: CASSHHGTGVREKLFF. The CDR3 DNA reads TGTGCCAGCAGCCATCACGGGACAGGGGTTCGTGAAAAACTATTTTTT.

This clone was seen a few times. CDR3 sequence (DNA): TGCGCCAGCAGTGATCCACTAGCGGGGGGGCGCAATGAGCAGTTCTTC. Amino acids: CASSDPLAGGRNEQFF. The rearrangement joins TRBV10-2 to TRBJ2-1, with 13 nucleotides matching TRBD2. Germline CDR1 and CDR2: WSHSY and SAAADI. After removal of 3 bases from V and 6 bases from J, the junction contained 5 bases not matched to a gene. CDR3 length equals 16 residues.

This clone has more than one count but fewer than ten. The chain uses TRBV19 and TRBJ2-3, with TRBD2 matching over 10 bases. Germline V gene sequence: CDR1 LNHDA, CDR2 SQIVND (reference sequence). The V and J ends lost 4 bases and 1 base, in that order; junction bases with no gene match: 11. There are 18 residues in the CDR3. The CDR3: CASSRRAGGPVGTDTQYF. The CDR3 coding sequence is TGTGCCAGTAGTAGAAGAGCGGGGGGGCCGGTGGGCACAGATACGCAGTATTTT.

The chain combines TRBV2 with TRBJ2-5; no clear D. The CDR3 consists of 12 residues. Trimming pared 4 bases from V and 5 bases from J, leaving 8 bases between. The germline gives CDR1 SNHLY, CDR2 FYNNEI. The CDR3 DNA reads TGTGCCAGCAGTGTCGTTTCGGAGACCCAGTACTTC. It is translated as CASSVVSETQYF.

This clone was picked up a small number of times. V and J are TRBV29-1 and TRBJ2-3; no clear D. Trimming took 0 bases from V and 5 from J, leaving 6 bases between them. The CDR3 is 12 residues long. Germline-derived CDR1 and CDR2 are SQVTM and ANQGSEA. CDR3 in DNA: TGCAGCGTTGAAGATCAAATAGATACGCAGTATTTT. Translated, it gives CSVEDQIDTQYF.

This clone has only one observation. This chain uses TRBV7-2 with TRBJ2-1; possibly TRBD2 for D (6 bases). Per the germline V gene, CDR1 is SGHTA and CDR2 is FQGNSA. The CDR3 contains 15 residues. Trimming pared 4 bases from V and 0 bases from J, leaving 10 bases between. The CDR3 reads CASSWAGSSYNEQFF. The CDR3 DNA sequence: TGTGCCAGCAGCTGGGCGGGGAGCTCCTACAATGAGCAGTTCTTC.